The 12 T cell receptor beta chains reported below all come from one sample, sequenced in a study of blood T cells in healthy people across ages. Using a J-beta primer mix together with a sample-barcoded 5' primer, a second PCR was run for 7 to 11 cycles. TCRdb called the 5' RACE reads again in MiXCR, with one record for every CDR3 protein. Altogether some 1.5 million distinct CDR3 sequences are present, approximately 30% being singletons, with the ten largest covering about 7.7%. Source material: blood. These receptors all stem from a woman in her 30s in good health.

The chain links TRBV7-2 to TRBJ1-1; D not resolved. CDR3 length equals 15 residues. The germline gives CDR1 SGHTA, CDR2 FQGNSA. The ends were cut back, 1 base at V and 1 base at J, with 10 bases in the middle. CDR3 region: CASSLVPGWNTEAFF. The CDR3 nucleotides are TGTGCCAGCAGCTTAGTCCCCGGTTGGAACACTGAAGCTTTCTTT.

The DNA for the CDR3 is TGTGCCACCGCGGACCGTCCCCGACAGACCCAGTACTTC. Its protein is CATADRPRQTQYF. The rearrangement uses TRBV11-2 and TRBJ2-5; D uncertain. Germline assignment: CDR1 SGHAT and CDR2 FQNNGV. V lost 10 bases and J 6 bases, leaving 18 bases between the germline ends. The CDR3 extends over 13 amino acids.

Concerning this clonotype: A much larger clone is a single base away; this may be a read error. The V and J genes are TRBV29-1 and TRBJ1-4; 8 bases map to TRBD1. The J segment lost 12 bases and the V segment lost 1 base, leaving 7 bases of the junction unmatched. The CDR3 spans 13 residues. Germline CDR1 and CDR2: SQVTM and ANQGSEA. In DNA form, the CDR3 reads TGCAGCGTTGAAGGGACAGGGACGAGAGAACTGTTTTTT. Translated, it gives CSVEGTGTRELFF.

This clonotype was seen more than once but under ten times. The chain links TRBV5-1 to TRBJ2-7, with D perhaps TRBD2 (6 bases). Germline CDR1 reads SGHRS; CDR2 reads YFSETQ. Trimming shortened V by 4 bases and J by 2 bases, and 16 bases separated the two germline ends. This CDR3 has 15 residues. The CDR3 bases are TGCGCCAGCAGCCCTCCGGGACTTACCACCTACGAGCAGTACTTC. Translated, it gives CASSPPGLTTYEQYF.

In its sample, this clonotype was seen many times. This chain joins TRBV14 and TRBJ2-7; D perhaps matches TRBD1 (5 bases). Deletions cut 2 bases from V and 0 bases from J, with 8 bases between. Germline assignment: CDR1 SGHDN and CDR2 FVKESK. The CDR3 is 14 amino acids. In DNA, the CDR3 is TGTGCCAGCAGCCAACAGGGCATCTCCTACGAGCAGTACTTC. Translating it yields CASSQQGISYEQYF.

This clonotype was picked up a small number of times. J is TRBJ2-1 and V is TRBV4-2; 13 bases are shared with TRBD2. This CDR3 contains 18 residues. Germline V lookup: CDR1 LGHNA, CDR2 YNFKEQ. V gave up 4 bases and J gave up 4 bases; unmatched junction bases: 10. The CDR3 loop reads CASSPGTSGVGSYNEQFF. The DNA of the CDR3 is TGTGCCAGCAGCCCGGGGACTAGCGGGGTAGGTTCTTACAATGAGCAGTTCTTC.

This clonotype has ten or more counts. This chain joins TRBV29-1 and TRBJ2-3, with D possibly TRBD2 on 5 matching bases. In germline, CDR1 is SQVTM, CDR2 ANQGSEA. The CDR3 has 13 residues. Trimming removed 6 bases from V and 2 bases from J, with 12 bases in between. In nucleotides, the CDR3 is TGCAGCGTCGTAGGACTGGTCACAGATACGCAGTATTTT. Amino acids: CSVVGLVTDTQYF.

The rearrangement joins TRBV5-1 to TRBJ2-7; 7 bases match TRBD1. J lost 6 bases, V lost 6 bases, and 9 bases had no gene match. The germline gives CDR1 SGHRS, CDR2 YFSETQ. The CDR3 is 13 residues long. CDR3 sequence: CASNKDRKGEQYF. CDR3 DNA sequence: TGCGCCAGCAATAAGGACAGGAAGGGCGAGCAGTACTTC.

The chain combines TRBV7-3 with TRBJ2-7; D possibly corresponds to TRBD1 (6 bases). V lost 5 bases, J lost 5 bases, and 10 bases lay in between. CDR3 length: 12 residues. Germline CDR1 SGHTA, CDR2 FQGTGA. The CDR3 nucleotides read TGTGCCAGCAGCAAACAGGGCGACGAGCAGTACTTC. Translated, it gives CASSKQGDEQYF.

The CDR3 nucleotides read TGTGCCAGCAGCGTAGCTAGCGGCCAAAACGTCGGGTACAATGAGCAGTTCTTC. Translating gives CASSVASGQNVGYNEQFF. This chain uses TRBV9 with TRBJ2-1, with TRBD2 matching 7 bases. In germline, CDR1 is SGDLS, CDR2 YYNGEE. The J segment lost 4 bases and the V segment lost 0 bases, leaving 13 bases of the junction unmatched. The CDR3 spans 18 residues.

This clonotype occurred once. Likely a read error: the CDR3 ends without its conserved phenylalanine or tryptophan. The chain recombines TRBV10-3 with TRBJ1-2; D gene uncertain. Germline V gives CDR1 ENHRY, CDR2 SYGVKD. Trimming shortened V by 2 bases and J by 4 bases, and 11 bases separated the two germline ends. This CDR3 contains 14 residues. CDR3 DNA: TGTGCCATCAGTGAGACGGTGCTGGGCTATGGCTACACCTGC. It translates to CAISETVLGYGYTC.

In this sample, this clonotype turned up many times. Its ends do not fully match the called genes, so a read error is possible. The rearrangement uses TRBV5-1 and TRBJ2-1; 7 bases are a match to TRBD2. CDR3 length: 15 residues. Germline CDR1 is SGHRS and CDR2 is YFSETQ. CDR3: CASSLGGGTYNEQFF. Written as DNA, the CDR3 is TGTGCCAGCAGCTTAGGCGGGGGTACCTACAATGAGCAGTTCTTC.